Listed below are T cell receptor beta chains from one sample, sequenced in a study of blood T cells in healthy people across ages. TCRdb analysed the 5' RACE reads with MiXCR anew, one entry per CDR3 protein. The sample lists approximately 780,000 distinct CDR3 sequences, around 24% occurring once. The same data also contributed to another study, on T cells of mothers and their children.

Sequencing was done on a sample of blood. The source is a boy between 10 and 17 years old in good health. Both conserved end residues are part of each CDR3. D genes are given only for firm matches. Clone size is given for some rows only: seen once, a few or many times, or a class if the clone is expanded.

J gene: TRBJ2-3; V gene: TRBV5-1; clone size: NA; D gene: TRBD1; CDR3 DNA: TGCGCCAGCAGCCGCGCCACAGGGGGCCGGCCAGATACGCAGTATTTT; CDR3 protein: CASSRATGGRPDTQYF
J gene: TRBJ2-7; V gene: TRBV6-5; clone size: NA; D gene: NA; CDR3 DNA: TGTGCCAGCGGGAGGGGGGCCCACGAGCAGTACTTC; CDR3 protein: CASGRGAHEQYF
J gene: TRBJ2-7; V gene: TRBV28; clone size: NA; D gene: NA; CDR3 DNA: TGTGCCAGCACCGATTCACAGGGTTCCTACGAGCAGTACTTC; CDR3 protein: CASTDSQGSYEQYF
J gene: TRBJ1-3; V gene: TRBV28; clone size: NA; D gene: NA; CDR3 DNA: TGTGCCAGCAGTTACCTACCGACGGGGTCTGGAAACACCATATATTTT; CDR3 protein: CASSYLPTGSGNTIYF
J gene: TRBJ1-4; V gene: TRBV13; clone size: NA; D gene: NA; CDR3 DNA: TGTGCCAGCAGCCCCGGCCAGGGGACCCGGTGGGATGAAAAACTGTTTTTT; CDR3 protein: CASSPGQGTRWDEKLFF
J gene: TRBJ2-1; V gene: TRBV11-2; clone size: NA; D gene: NA; CDR3 DNA: TGTGCCAGCAGCTTAGATGATGGGGCCGGGGAGGAATCCTACAATGAGCAGTTCTTC; CDR3 protein: CASSLDDGAGEESYNEQFF
J gene: TRBJ2-1; V gene: TRBV14; clone size: NA; D gene: NA; CDR3 DNA: TGTGCCAGCCGTGCGAGGGCTCGCAATGAGCAGTTCTTC; CDR3 protein: CASRARARNEQFF
J gene: TRBJ1-2; V gene: TRBV3-1; clone size: few; D gene: NA; CDR3 DNA: TGTGCCAGCAGCCAAGAAGGCGGCCTCTATGGCTACACCTTC; CDR3 protein: CASSQEGGLYGYTF
J gene: TRBJ2-2; V gene: TRBV20-1; clone size: NA; D gene: TRBD2; CDR3 DNA: TGCAGTGCTGCCCGTGCTAGCGGGGGAACCGGGGAGCTGTTTTTT; CDR3 protein: CSAARASGGTGELFF
J gene: TRBJ1-5; V gene: TRBV10-3; clone size: few; D gene: NA; CDR3 DNA: TGTGCCATCAGTGACGACGGGACACAGGGTCGCTATCAGCCCCAGCATTTT; CDR3 protein: CAISDDGTQGRYQPQHF
J gene: TRBJ2-4; V gene: TRBV2; clone size: NA; D gene: NA; CDR3 DNA: TGTGCCAGCAGTGAACGGGGGTTAAAAAACATTCAGTACTTC; CDR3 protein: CASSERGLKNIQYF
J gene: TRBJ2-5; V gene: TRBV5-5; clone size: few; D gene: TRBD2; CDR3 DNA: TGTGCCAGCAGCCCGGCGACTAGCGGGGGCCAAGAGACCCAGTACTTC; CDR3 protein: CASSPATSGGQETQYF
J gene: TRBJ2-2; V gene: TRBV4-1; clone size: many; D gene: NA; CDR3 DNA: TGCGCCAGCAGCCAGATCCGAGCCGGGGAGCTGTTTTTT; CDR3 protein: CASSQIRAGELFF
J gene: TRBJ2-5; V gene: TRBV6-1; clone size: NA; D gene: NA; CDR3 DNA: TGTGCCAGCAGTGAAGGGCTCCGGGACCCCGACATAGAGGCCCGGTACTTC; CDR3 protein: CASSEGLRDPDIEARYF
J gene: TRBJ1-3; V gene: TRBV7-9; clone size: NA; D gene: TRBD1; CDR3 DNA: TGTGCCAGCAGCCCCCGGGACAGAGGAAACACCATATATTTT; CDR3 protein: CASSPRDRGNTIYF
J gene: TRBJ2-7; V gene: TRBV2; clone size: NA; D gene: TRBD2; CDR3 DNA: TGTGCCAGCAGAGGACTAGCGGACTTCTCCTACGAGCAGTACTTC; CDR3 protein: CASRGLADFSYEQYF
J gene: TRBJ2-7; V gene: TRBV30; clone size: few; D gene: TRBD1; CDR3 DNA: TGTGCCTGGAGTCCCCCTCGGACAGGGGTGTACGAGCAGTACTTC; CDR3 protein: CAWSPPRTGVYEQYF
J gene: TRBJ2-7; V gene: TRBV25-1; clone size: NA; D gene: NA; CDR3 DNA: TGTGCCAGCAGTGACCGCGTACGGGAGCAGTACTTC; CDR3 protein: CASSDRVREQYF
J gene: TRBJ1-4; V gene: TRBV6-5; clone size: NA; D gene: NA; CDR3 DNA: TGTACCAGCAGGAACAGAGATAAGGGTGAAAAACTGTTTTTT; CDR3 protein: CTSRNRDKGEKLFF
J gene: TRBJ1-1; V gene: TRBV19; clone size: few; D gene: NA; CDR3 DNA: TGTGCCAGTAGTACCGGTAGGGCACCGAACACTGAAGCTTTCTTT; CDR3 protein: CASSTGRAPNTEAFF
J gene: TRBJ1-2; V gene: TRBV6-5; clone size: NA; D gene: NA; CDR3 DNA: TGTGCCAGCAGAACCTCAGGACAGACCTATGGCTACACCTTC; CDR3 protein: CASRTSGQTYGYTF
J gene: TRBJ1-2; V gene: TRBV12-5; clone size: few; D gene: TRBD1; CDR3 DNA: TGTGCTAGTGCACGTGAGGCAGGACAGGTCTATGGCTACACCTTC; CDR3 protein: CASAREAGQVYGYTF
J gene: TRBJ2-4; V gene: TRBV12-3/TRBV12-4; clone size: NA; D gene: TRBD2; CDR3 DNA: TGTGCCAGCAGTCCCTCCTCACTAGCGATGATGCCCCACTTC; CDR3 protein: CASSPSSLAMMPHF
J gene: TRBJ1-4; V gene: TRBV4-2; clone size: few; D gene: TRBD1; CDR3 DNA: TGTGCCAGCAGCCAAGATGGGGTTCGACAGGGAGAAAGGAATGAAAAACTGTTTTTT; CDR3 protein: CASSQDGVRQGERNEKLFF
J gene: TRBJ2-7; V gene: TRBV7-9; clone size: few; D gene: NA; CDR3 DNA: TGTGCCAGCAGCTTCCCCCGGGACTCCCGATTAGAGCAGTACTTC; CDR3 protein: CASSFPRDSRLEQYF
J gene: TRBJ2-7; V gene: TRBV12-3/TRBV12-4; clone size: NA; D gene: NA; CDR3 DNA: TGTGCCAGCAGTTTCGCCAGGGGGGCCTACGAGCAGTACTTC; CDR3 protein: CASSFARGAYEQYF
J gene: TRBJ2-5; V gene: TRBV29-1; clone size: NA; D gene: NA; CDR3 DNA: TGCAGCGTTGAGGAGGGCCGAGAGACCCAGTACTTC; CDR3 protein: CSVEEGRETQYF
J gene: TRBJ1-1; V gene: TRBV12-3/TRBV12-4; clone size: NA; D gene: TRBD1; CDR3 DNA: TGTGCCAGCAGCCGTCCCGGGACAGGGAACACTGAAGCTTTCTTT; CDR3 protein: CASSRPGTGNTEAFF
J gene: TRBJ2-5; V gene: TRBV6-1; clone size: NA; D gene: NA; CDR3 DNA: TGTGCCAGCAGTGAGGGCAGAATCCAAGAGACCCAGTACTTC; CDR3 protein: CASSEGRIQETQYF
J gene: TRBJ1-6; V gene: TRBV5-5; clone size: NA; D gene: NA; CDR3 DNA: TGTGCCAGCATGGACCGGGTCCGCAATTCACCCCTCCACTTT; CDR3 protein: CASMDRVRNSPLHF
J gene: TRBJ1-1; V gene: TRBV28; clone size: NA; D gene: NA; CDR3 DNA: TGTGCCAGCAGTTTGCAGGGCCCTGAAGCTTTCTTT; CDR3 protein: CASSLQGPEAFF
J gene: TRBJ2-2; V gene: TRBV9; clone size: NA; D gene: NA; CDR3 DNA: TGTGCCAGCAGCGTAGTATTGAGGGGCGAAATTAACACCGGGGAGCTGTTTTTT; CDR3 protein: CASSVVLRGEINTGELFF
J gene: TRBJ2-5; V gene: TRBV7-7; clone size: NA; D gene: NA; CDR3 DNA: TGTGCCAGCAGCCCCATTCCTCAAGAGACCCAGTACTTC; CDR3 protein: CASSPIPQETQYF
J gene: TRBJ2-1; V gene: TRBV3-1; clone size: few; D gene: NA; CDR3 DNA: TGTGCCAGCAGCCCACACTACGTAGGTAACAATGAGCAGTTCTTC; CDR3 protein: CASSPHYVGNNEQFF
J gene: TRBJ1-5; V gene: TRBV29-1; clone size: few; D gene: TRBD1; CDR3 DNA: TGCAGCGCATCGACAGGGGGGAGACAGCCCCAGCATTTT; CDR3 protein: CSASTGGRQPQHF
J gene: TRBJ2-5; V gene: TRBV6-6; clone size: NA; D gene: TRBD1; CDR3 DNA: TGTGCCAGCAGTTACTCCCGGGACAGAGTCCAAGAGACCCAGTACTTC; CDR3 protein: CASSYSRDRVQETQYF
J gene: TRBJ2-4; V gene: TRBV28; clone size: few; D gene: NA; CDR3 DNA: TGTGCCAGCAGTTTGGACTTCCGAGGGCACATTCAGTACTTC; CDR3 protein: CASSLDFRGHIQYF
J gene: TRBJ2-1; V gene: TRBV29-1; clone size: NA; D gene: TRBD2; CDR3 DNA: TGCAGCGTTGAGAGATACAGGGCGACGCGGGGGGCCAATGAGCAGTTCTTC; CDR3 protein: CSVERYRATRGANEQFF
J gene: TRBJ1-2; V gene: TRBV3-1; clone size: few; D gene: NA; CDR3 DNA: TGTGCCAGCAGCCAAGATGCGGGACGGACTAACTATGGCTACACCTTC; CDR3 protein: CASSQDAGRTNYGYTF
J gene: TRBJ2-1; V gene: TRBV19; clone size: NA; D gene: NA; CDR3 DNA: TGTGCCAGTAGTCAGTACCAGGGTAATGAGCAGTTCTTC; CDR3 protein: CASSQYQGNEQFF
J gene: TRBJ1-2; V gene: TRBV9; clone size: few; D gene: TRBD1; CDR3 DNA: TGTGCCAGCAGCGGGGGGACAGAACGACATGGCTACACCTTC; CDR3 protein: CASSGGTERHGYTF
J gene: TRBJ1-2; V gene: TRBV4-1; clone size: many; D gene: TRBD1; CDR3 DNA: TGCGCCAGCAGCCAGGGGACAGGGAACTATGGCTACACCTTC; CDR3 protein: CASSQGTGNYGYTF
J gene: TRBJ2-5; V gene: TRBV20-1; clone size: many; D gene: NA; CDR3 DNA: TGCAGTGCTAGTGTATCCGGGGGCGGGAAGGAGACCCAGTACTTC; CDR3 protein: CSASVSGGGKETQYF
J gene: TRBJ1-6; V gene: TRBV4-1; clone size: NA; D gene: NA; CDR3 DNA: TGCGCCAGCAGCCAAGATCCCGGGAACAATTCACCCCTCCACTTT; CDR3 protein: CASSQDPGNNSPLHF
J gene: TRBJ1-4; V gene: TRBV15; clone size: NA; D gene: NA; CDR3 DNA: TGTGCCACCAGCAGGTCGAAGAGTCAGGGAAACGAAAAACTGTTTTTT; CDR3 protein: CATSRSKSQGNEKLFF